What follows are 22 T cell receptor beta chains derived from one specimen sequenced in a study of blood T cells in healthy people across ages. Combining a sample-barcoded 5' primer with a J-beta primer mix, a second PCR ran for roughly 6 to 12 cycles. TCRdb called the 5' RACE reads again in MiXCR, with one record for every CDR3 protein. The data show roughly 900,000 distinct CDR3 sequences, more than 25% seen once. Source material: blood. These receptors were collected from a woman older than 75 in good health.

CDR3 DNA sequence: TGCGCCAGCAGCCAGTGGACAGGAGGTAATTCACCCCTCCACTTT. The encoded protein is CASSQWTGGNSPLHF. This chain links TRBV4-3 with TRBJ1-6; 7 bases fit TRBD1. From germline, CDR1 is LGHNA and CDR2 YSLEER. Trimming at V came to 3 bases and at J to 6 bases, leaving 5 bases not matched to a gene. The CDR3 consists of 15 residues.

Only one count was recorded for this clonotype. The chain has TRBV30 and TRBJ1-1, with D uncertain. CDR1 and CDR2 (germline): GTSNPN, SVGIG (reference sequence). V was trimmed by 1 base and J by 3 bases, leaving 9 bases between them. This CDR3 contains 13 residues. This CDR3 is CAWSARAYTEAFF. The CDR3 nucleotides read TGTGCCTGGAGTGCTCGGGCGTACACTGAAGCTTTCTTT.

This clonotype was recorded many times. The chain joins TRBV7-2 to TRBJ1-5, with D perhaps matching TRBD1 (5 bases). The CDR3 is made up of 15 amino acids. V was clipped by 6 bases and J by 0 bases, with 12 bases between them. Germline V gene lookup returns CDR1 SGHTA and CDR2 FQGNSA. The CDR3 spells CASRRLGASNQPQHF. Here the CDR3 DNA reads TGTGCCAGCAGACGCCTTGGGGCTAGCAATCAGCCCCAGCATTTT.

This clonotype has ten or more counts. The V call is TRBV10-3, the J call TRBJ2-7; D is perhaps TRBD2 (5 bases). V dropped 0 bases and J dropped 0 bases, with 6 bases sitting between them. This CDR3 has 14 residues. Germline CDR1 and CDR2: ENHRY and SYGVKD. In DNA, the CDR3 is TGTGCCATCAGTGAGTCGCGGGTCTCCTACGAGCAGTACTTC. Amino acid sequence: CAISESRVSYEQYF.

In its sample, this clonotype was seen a few times. The genes are TRBV7-2 and TRBJ2-1, with D perhaps matching TRBD2 (5 bases). The CDR3 loop spans 14 amino acids. The germline V and J ends were trimmed by 3 bases and 5 bases, with 11 bases remaining between them. Germline CDR1 SGHTA, CDR2 FQGNSA. The CDR3, as DNA: TGTGCCAGCAGCTTGACGGGAAATCACAATGAGCAGTTCTTC. Residues: CASSLTGNHNEQFF.

This clonotype has ten or more counts. The chain couples TRBV9 to TRBJ2-5; no reliable D call. Trimming left V 0 bases short and J 4 bases short, with 10 bases between. Germline CDR1 and CDR2: SGDLS and YYNGEE. The CDR3 is made up of 14 amino acids. CDR3 nucleotide sequence: TGTGCCAGCAGCGTAGCTACGATAGCAGAGACCCAGTACTTC. As protein: CASSVATIAETQYF. Complete variable domain (other parts from reference TRBV9 and TRBJ2-5): DSGVTQTPKHLITATGQRVTLRCSPRSGDLSVYWYQQSLDQGLQFLIQYYNGEERAKGNILERFSAQQFPDLHSELNLSSLELGDSALYFCASSVATIAETQYFGPGTRLLVL.

This chain connects TRBV27 to TRBJ1-1; D unclear. V lost 5 bases and J 0 bases, leaving 7 bases between the germline ends. CDR3 length: 13 residues. Germline V CDR1 and CDR2: MNHEY, SMNVEV (reference sequence). The CDR3 region is CASSGRMNTEAFF. The CDR3 bases are TGTGCCAGCAGTGGTAGAATGAACACTGAAGCTTTCTTT.

V usage is TRBV6-4 and J usage is TRBJ2-1; D is possibly TRBD2 (6 bases). V dropped 3 bases and J dropped 3 bases, with 9 bases sitting between them. The CDR3 loop spans 14 amino acids. Germline CDR1 is MRHNA and CDR2 is SNTAGT. The DNA of the CDR3 is TGTGCCAGCAGTGAGGAGGGGATCTACAATGAGCAGTTCTTC. Translating gives CASSEEGIYNEQFF.

Comments on this clonotype: A much larger clone differs from this one at a single base, so this may be a read error. V usage is TRBV7-8 and J usage is TRBJ2-7; tentatively, D is TRBD1 (6 bases). The CDR3 has 16 amino acids. Germline CDR1 is SGHVS and CDR2 is FQNEAQ. Trimming stripped 5 bases from V and 0 bases from J, with 17 bases between. The CDR3 DNA reads as TGTGCCAGCAGCCCTATAACAGGGTTTACCTCCTACGAGCAGTACTTC. Translated, it gives CASSPITGFTSYEQYF. The whole variable domain, filled in from reference TRBV7-8 and TRBJ2-7, reads GAGVSQSPRYKVAKRGQDVALRCDPISGHVSLFWYQQALGQGPEFLTYFQNEAQLDKSGLPSDRFFAERPEGSVSTLKIQRTQQEDSAVYLCASSPITGFTSYEQYFGPGTRLTVT.

The chain joins TRBV7-2 to TRBJ2-1; 8 bases align to TRBD2. From germline, CDR1 is SGHTA and CDR2 FQGNSA. V shed 5 bases and J 2 bases; nucleotides not matched to a gene: 5. The CDR3 totals 15 residues. Here the CDR3 DNA reads TGTGCCAGCAGCGAGAGGGGACTAGCCTACAATGAGCAGTTCTTC. This encodes CASSERGLAYNEQFF.

The sample holds a few counts of this clonotype. The chain combines TRBV19 with TRBJ2-3; D not certain. CDR3 length: 13 residues. Trimming left V 4 bases short and J 6 bases short, with 11 bases between. Germline V gene lookup returns CDR1 LNHDA and CDR2 SQIVND (reference sequence). This CDR3 is CASSRDVRDTQYF. In DNA form, the CDR3 reads TGTGCCAGTAGTAGAGATGTGCGGGATACGCAGTATTTT.

This clonotype was picked up many times. V gene TRBV29-1 combines with J gene TRBJ1-1, with D unresolved. The CDR3 spans 10 residues. V was pared by 4 bases and J by 11 bases, with 11 bases between. CDR1 is SQVTM and CDR2 is ANQGSEA in the germline V gene. CDR3 bases: TGCAGCGTTGTTAGTGAGCGTGCTTTCTTT. Its translation is CSVVSERAFF.

This clonotype was seen at least ten times. The chain has TRBV10-3 and TRBJ2-6; 9 bases are a match to TRBD1. Germline CDR1 reads ENHRY; CDR2 reads SYGVKD. Germline trimming cut 3 bases from V and 4 bases from J; bases unmatched to any gene: 4. This CDR3 has 16 amino acids. CDR3 DNA sequence: TGTGCCATCAGTGATCGGGACAGGGAGGGGGCCAACGTCCTGACTTTC. It specifies CAISDRDREGANVLTF.

V usage is TRBV7-8 and J usage is TRBJ2-7, with TRBD1 matching 9 bases. With 5 bases clipped from V and 0 bases from J, the junction kept 5 bases outside the gene matches. The CDR3 contains 15 residues. The V gene's germline CDR1 is SGHVS and CDR2 FQNEAQ. The CDR3, as DNA: TGTGCCAGCAGCGGCTTGACAGGGGGCTCCTACGAGCAGTACTTC. Translation gives CASSGLTGGSYEQYF. Drawing the rest from reference TRBV7-8 and TRBJ2-7, the complete variable domain is GAGVSQSPRYKVAKRGQDVALRCDPISGHVSLFWYQQALGQGPEFLTYFQNEAQLDKSGLPSDRFFAERPEGSVSTLKIQRTQQEDSAVYLCASSGLTGGSYEQYFGPGTRLTVT.

This clonotype turned up a few times. V is TRBV12-3 or TRBV12-4 and J is TRBJ2-2; D may match TRBD1 or TRBD2 (6 bases each). Deletions cut 7 bases from V and 5 bases from J, with 17 bases between. CDR3 length: 15 amino acids. The CDR3 bases are TGTGCCAGCATCCGTGGAGGGGGGCGGACCGGGGAGCTGTTTTTT. This encodes CASIRGGGRTGELFF.

This chain's CDR3 is CASSQIWNTGELFF. CDR3 DNA: TGTGCCAGCAGCCAAATATGGAACACCGGGGAGCTGTTTTTT. This chain uses TRBV11-2 with TRBJ2-2; unclear D gene. CDR1 is SGHAT and CDR2 is FQNNGV in the germline V gene. The CDR3 runs 14 residues. V was shortened by 5 bases and J by 1 base, with 8 bases between the two germline ends.

The chain employs TRBV5-1 and TRBJ1-1; D remains ambiguous. Germline CDR1 reads SGHRS; CDR2 reads YFSETQ. The CDR3 length is 14 residues. Trimming cost V 3 bases and J 1 base, with 10 bases left between them. CDR3 sequence: CASSSRAQNTEAFF. In DNA, the CDR3 is TGCGCCAGCAGCTCCCGGGCCCAGAACACTGAAGCTTTCTTT. Full variable domain (missing parts from reference TRBV5-1 and TRBJ1-1): KAGVTQTPRYLIKTRGQQVTLSCSPISGHRSVSWYQQTPGQGLQFLFEYFSETQRNKGNFPGRFSGRQFSNSRSEMNVSTLELGDSALYLCASSSRAQNTEAFFGQGTRLTVV.

At least ten counts were recorded for this clonotype. The chain links TRBV20-1 to TRBJ1-5, with D unresolved. The CDR3 runs 13 residues. Looked up from germline, CDR1 is DFQATT and CDR2 is SNEGSKA (reference sequence). Trimming took 2 bases from V and 5 from J, leaving 10 bases between them. CDR3: CSARKAWDQPQHF. CDR3 nucleotides: TGCAGTGCTAGAAAGGCGTGGGATCAGCCCCAGCATTTT.

This clonotype appeared many times. The chain carries TRBV25-1 and TRBJ1-5; maybe TRBD1 (6 bases). From germline, CDR1 is MGHDK and CDR2 SYGVNS. Trimming left V 6 bases short and J 5 bases short, with 17 bases between. The CDR3 has 15 residues. The CDR3 spells CASSAWGAVDQPQHF. CDR3 DNA sequence: TGTGCCAGCAGCGCATGGGGGGCCGTCGATCAGCCCCAGCATTTT.

The chain is built from TRBV20-1 and TRBJ1-4; D is unclear. The V gene's germline CDR1 is DFQATT and CDR2 SNEGSKA (reference sequence). This CDR3 comprises 12 residues. Trimming took 5 bases from V and 4 from J, leaving 8 bases between them. CDR3 coding DNA: TGCAGTGCTGGCCAGCTTAATGAAAAACTGTTTTTT. This gives the protein CSAGQLNEKLFF.

On this clonotype itself: A read error may explain this, as a much larger clone is one base away. The V gene is TRBV6-5, the J gene TRBJ2-5; 16 bases agree with TRBD2. From germline, CDR1 is MNHEY and CDR2 SVGAGI. There are 14 residues in the CDR3. The J segment lost 11 bases and the V segment lost 7 bases, leaving 7 bases of the junction unmatched. CDR3 sequence: CASIGTSGGAGQYF. The CDR3 DNA reads as TGTGCCAGCATAGGGACTAGCGGGGGGGCCGGGCAGTACTTC.

This clonotype was detected ten times or more. The V call is TRBV7-2, the J call TRBJ2-1; weak D call: TRBD2 (5 bases). V was pared by 4 bases and J by 4 bases, with 14 bases between. The CDR3 covers 15 residues. The V gene's germline CDR1 is SGHTA and CDR2 FQGNSA. For the CDR3, the DNA is TGTGCCAGCAGCTCGGCGGGCCTAAATTACAATGAGCAGTTCTTC. Translation: CASSSAGLNYNEQFF.